This T cell receptor (beta chain) was identified during a study of a mutant IDH1 vaccine in newly diagnosed glioma. Study outcomes and limitations: Pseudoprogression apparently lacked any relation to changes in top peripheral T cell clonotypes.

The CDR3 totals 15 residues. Germline values: CDR1 KGHSH, CDR2 LQKENI. The V and J ends lost 2 bases and 1 base, in that order; junction bases with no gene match: 3. Comments on this clone: Its cognate antigen is unknown.

TCRdb's copy holds only in-frame clones and misses some; the assay was immunoSEQ multiplex PCR. Of 50,000 to 70,000 clones detected, 84% appear once; the ten largest clones hold about 4.2%. Specified time point: week 35, safety follow-up. In every dose of vaccine, 300 ug of mutant IDH1 20-mer peptide was given alongside topical imiquimod. The J gene is TRBJ2-5, the V gene TRBV18; 8 bases agree with TRBD1. The receptor was isolated from a young man with glioma. The sequencing used PBMCs, collected from a glioma patient whose treatment included an IDH1 peptide vaccine. The chain's CDR3 is CASSPAGGLQETQYF. DNA of the CDR3: TGTGCCAGCTCACCAGCAGGGGGCCTCCAAGAGACCCAGTACTTC.